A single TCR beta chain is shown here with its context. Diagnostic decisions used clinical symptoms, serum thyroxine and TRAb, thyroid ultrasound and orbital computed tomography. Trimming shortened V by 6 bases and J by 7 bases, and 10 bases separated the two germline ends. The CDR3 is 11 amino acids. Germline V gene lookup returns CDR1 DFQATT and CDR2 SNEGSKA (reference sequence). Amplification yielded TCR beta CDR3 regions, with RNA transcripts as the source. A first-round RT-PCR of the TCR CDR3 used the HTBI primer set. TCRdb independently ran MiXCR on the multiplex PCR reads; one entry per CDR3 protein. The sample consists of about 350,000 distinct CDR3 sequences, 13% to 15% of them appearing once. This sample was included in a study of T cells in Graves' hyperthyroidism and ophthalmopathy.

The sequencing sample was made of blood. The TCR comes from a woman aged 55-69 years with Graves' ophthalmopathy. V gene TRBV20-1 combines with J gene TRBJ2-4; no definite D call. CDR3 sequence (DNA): TGCAGTGCCACCCCCGCGAACATTCAGTACTTC. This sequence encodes CSATPANIQYF.